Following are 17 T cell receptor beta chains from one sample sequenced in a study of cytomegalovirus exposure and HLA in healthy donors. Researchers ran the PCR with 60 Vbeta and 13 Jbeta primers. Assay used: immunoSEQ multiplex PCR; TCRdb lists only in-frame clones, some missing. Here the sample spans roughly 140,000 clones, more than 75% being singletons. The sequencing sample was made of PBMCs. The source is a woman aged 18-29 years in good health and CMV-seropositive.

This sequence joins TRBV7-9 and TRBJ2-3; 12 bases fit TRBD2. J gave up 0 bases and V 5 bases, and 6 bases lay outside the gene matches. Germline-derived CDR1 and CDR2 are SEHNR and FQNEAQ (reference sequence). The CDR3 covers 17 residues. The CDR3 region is CASSPGLAGRSTDTQYF. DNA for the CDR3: TGTGCCAGCAGCCCCGGACTAGCGGGGCGGAGCACAGATACGCAGTATTTT.

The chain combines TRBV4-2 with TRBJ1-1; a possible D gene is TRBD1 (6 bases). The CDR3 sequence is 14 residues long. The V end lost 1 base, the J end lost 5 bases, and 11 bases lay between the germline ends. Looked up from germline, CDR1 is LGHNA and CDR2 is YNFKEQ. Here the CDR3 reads CASSQVGQLTEAFF. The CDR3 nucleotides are TGTGCCAGCAGCCAAGTTGGACAGTTAACTGAAGCTTTCTTT.

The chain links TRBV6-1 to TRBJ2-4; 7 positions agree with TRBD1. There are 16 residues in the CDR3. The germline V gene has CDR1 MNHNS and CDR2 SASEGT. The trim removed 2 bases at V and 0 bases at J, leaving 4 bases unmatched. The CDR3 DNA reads TGTGCCAGCAGTGAAAGGGACAGACTAGCCAAAAACATTCAGTACTTC. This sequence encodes CASSERDRLAKNIQYF.

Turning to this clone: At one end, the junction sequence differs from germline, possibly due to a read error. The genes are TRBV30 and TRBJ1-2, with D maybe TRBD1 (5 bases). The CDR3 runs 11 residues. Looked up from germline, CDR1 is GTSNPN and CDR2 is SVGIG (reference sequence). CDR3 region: CAWGGLSGYSF. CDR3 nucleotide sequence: TGTGCCTGGGGGGGACTTTCGGGATACTCCTTC.

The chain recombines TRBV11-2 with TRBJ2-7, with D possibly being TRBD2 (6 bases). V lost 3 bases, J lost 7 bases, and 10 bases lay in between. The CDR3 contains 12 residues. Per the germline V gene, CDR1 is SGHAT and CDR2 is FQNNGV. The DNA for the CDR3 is TGTGCCAGCAGCTTTTGGGGGGATGAGCAGTACTTC. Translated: CASSFWGDEQYF. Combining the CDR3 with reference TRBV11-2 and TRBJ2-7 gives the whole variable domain EAGVAQSPRYKIIEKRQSVAFWCNPISGHATLYWYQQILGQGPKLLIQFQNNGVVDDSQLPKDRFSAERLKGVDSTLKIQPAKLEDSAVYLCASSFWGDEQYFGPGTRLTVT.

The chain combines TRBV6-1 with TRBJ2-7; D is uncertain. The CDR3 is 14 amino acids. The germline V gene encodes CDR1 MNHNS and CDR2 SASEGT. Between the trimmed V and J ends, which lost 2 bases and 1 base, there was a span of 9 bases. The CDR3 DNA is TGTGCCAGCAGTGAACGCCCGGAGTCCTACGAGCAGTACTTC. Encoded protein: CASSERPESYEQYF.

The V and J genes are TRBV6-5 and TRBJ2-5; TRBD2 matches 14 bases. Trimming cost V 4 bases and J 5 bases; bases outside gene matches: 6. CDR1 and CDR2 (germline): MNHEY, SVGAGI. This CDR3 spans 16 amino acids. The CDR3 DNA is TGTGCCAGCAGTTGGACTAGCGGGGGGCCGGGGGAGACCCAGTACTTC. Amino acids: CASSWTSGGPGETQYF.

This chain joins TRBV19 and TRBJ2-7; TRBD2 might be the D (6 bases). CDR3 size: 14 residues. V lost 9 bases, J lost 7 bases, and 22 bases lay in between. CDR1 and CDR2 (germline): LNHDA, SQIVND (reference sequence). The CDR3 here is CASSSGVLTLEQYF. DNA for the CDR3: TGTGCCAGCAGCTCGGGGGTACTGACATTGGAGCAGTACTTC.

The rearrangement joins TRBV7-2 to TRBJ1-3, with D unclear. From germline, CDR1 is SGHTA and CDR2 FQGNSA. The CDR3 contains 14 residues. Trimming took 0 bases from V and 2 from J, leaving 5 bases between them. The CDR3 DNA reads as TGTGCCAGCAGCTTAGCCTCCGCTGGAAACACCATATATTTT. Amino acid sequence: CASSLASAGNTIYF.

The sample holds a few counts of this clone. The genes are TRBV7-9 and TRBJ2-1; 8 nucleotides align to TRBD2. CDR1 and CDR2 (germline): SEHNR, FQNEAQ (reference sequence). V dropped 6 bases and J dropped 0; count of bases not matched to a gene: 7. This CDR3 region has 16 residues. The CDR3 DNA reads TGTGCCAGCAGTTGGACTAGCCGGATCTCCTACAATGAGCAGTTCTTC. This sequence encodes CASSWTSRISYNEQFF.

CDR3 sequence reads: CASSLESRGTGELFF. Here the CDR3 DNA reads TGTGCCAGCAGCTTAGAAAGCAGGGGGACCGGGGAGCTGTTTTTT. This chain uses TRBV7-8 with TRBJ2-2; 7 bases are a match to TRBD1. Per germline, CDR1 SGHVS and CDR2 FQNEAQ. The J segment lost 5 bases and the V segment lost 1 base, leaving 4 bases of the junction unmatched. The CDR3 length is 15 residues.

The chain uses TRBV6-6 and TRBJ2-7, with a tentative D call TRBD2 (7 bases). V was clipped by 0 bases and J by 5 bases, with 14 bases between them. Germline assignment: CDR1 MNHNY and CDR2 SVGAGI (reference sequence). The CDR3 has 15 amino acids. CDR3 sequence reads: CASSYSQGRGDEQYF. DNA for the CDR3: TGTGCCAGCAGTTACTCCCAGGGGAGGGGAGACGAGCAGTACTTC.

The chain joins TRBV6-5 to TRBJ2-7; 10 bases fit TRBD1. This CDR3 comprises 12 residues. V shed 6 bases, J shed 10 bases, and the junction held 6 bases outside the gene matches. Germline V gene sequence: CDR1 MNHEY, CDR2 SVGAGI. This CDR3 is CASRVGQGKQYF. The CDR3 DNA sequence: TGTGCCAGCAGAGTGGGACAGGGGAAACAGTACTTC.

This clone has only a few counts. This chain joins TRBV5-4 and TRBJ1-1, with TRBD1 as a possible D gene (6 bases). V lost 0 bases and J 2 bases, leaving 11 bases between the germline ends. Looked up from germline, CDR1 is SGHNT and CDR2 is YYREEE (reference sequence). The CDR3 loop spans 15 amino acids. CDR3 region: CASSLVAGANTEAFF. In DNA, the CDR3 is TGTGCCAGCAGCTTGGTAGCAGGGGCCAACACTGAAGCTTTCTTT.

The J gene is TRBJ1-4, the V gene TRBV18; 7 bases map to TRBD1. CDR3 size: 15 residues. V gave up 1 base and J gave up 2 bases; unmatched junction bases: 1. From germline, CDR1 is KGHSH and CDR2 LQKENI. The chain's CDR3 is CASSPQTGTNEKLFF. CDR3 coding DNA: TGTGCCAGCTCACCACAGACAGGGACTAATGAAAAACTGTTTTTT.

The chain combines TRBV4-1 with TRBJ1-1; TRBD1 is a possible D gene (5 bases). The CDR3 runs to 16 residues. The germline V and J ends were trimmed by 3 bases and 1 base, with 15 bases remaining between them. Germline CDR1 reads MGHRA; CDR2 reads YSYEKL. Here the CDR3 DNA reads TGCGCCAGCAGCCAGGGGGGTCTCAGAACGAACACTGAAGCTTTCTTT. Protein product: CASSQGGLRTNTEAFF.

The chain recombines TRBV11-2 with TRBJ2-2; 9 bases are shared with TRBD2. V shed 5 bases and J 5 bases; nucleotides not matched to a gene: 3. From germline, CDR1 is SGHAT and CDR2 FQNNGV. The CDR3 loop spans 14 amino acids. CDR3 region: CASSLSGSTGELFF. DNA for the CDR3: TGTGCCAGCAGCCTTAGCGGGAGTACCGGGGAGCTGTTTTTT. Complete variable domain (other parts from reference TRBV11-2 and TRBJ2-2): EAGVAQSPRYKIIEKRQSVAFWCNPISGHATLYWYQQILGQGPKLLIQFQNNGVVDDSQLPKDRFSAERLKGVDSTLKIQPAKLEDSAVYLCASSLSGSTGELFFGEGSRLTVL.